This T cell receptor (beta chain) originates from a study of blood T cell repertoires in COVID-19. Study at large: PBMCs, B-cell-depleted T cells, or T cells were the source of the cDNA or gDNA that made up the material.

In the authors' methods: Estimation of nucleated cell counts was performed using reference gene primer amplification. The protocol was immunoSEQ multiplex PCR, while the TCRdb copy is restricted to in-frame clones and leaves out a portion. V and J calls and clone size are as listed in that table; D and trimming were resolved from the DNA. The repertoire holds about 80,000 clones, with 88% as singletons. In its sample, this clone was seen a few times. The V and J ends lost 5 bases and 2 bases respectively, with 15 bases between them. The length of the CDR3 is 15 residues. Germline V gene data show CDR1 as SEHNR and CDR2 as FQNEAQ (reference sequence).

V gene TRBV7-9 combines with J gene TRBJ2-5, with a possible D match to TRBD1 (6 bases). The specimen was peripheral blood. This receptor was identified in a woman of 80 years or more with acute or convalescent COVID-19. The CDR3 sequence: CASSHGDIIQETQYF. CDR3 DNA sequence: TGTGCCAGCAGCCATGGGGACATTATACAAGAGACCCAGTACTTC.